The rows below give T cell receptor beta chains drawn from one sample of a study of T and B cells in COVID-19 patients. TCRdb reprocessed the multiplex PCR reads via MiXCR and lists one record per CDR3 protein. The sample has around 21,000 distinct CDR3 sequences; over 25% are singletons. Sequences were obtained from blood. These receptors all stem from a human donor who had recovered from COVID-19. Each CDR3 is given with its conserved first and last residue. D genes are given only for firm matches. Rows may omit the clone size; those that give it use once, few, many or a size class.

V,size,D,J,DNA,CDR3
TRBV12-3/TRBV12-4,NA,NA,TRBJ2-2,TGTGCCAGCAGAGAAACAGTCACCGGGGAGCTGTTTTTT,CASRETVTGELFF
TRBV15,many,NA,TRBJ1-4,TGTGCCACCAGCAGAGTTGCAGGGACGCCTGGAAAACTGTTTTTT,CATSRVAGTPGKLFF
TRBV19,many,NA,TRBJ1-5,TGTGCCAGTAACGTACGGGGGGTTGGACTCAATCAGCCCCAGCATTTT,CASNVRGVGLNQPQHF
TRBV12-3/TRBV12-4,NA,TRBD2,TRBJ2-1,TGTGCCAGCAGTTTAACTAGCGGGGGTTTTAGCTCCTACAATGAGCAGTTCTTC,CASSLTSGGFSSYNEQFF
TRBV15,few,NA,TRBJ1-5,TGTGCCACCAACCCCGATAACCTCGAATGGCAGCCCCAGCATTTT,CATNPDNLEWQPQHF
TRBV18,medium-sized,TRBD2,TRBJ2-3,TGTGCCAGCTCCCGGGAGGTTAGCACAGATACGCAGTATTTT,CASSREVSTDTQYF
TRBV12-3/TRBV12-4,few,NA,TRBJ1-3,TGTGCCAGCAGCCTTGGGGGGGACGGAAACACCATATATTTT,CASSLGGDGNTIYF
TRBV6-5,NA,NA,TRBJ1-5,TGTGCCAGCAGTGAAAGGGCGGCGACCCAGCATTTT,CASSERAATQHF
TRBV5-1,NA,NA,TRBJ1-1,TGCGCCAGCAGAGACACTATGAACACTGAAGCTTTCTTT,CASRDTMNTEAFF
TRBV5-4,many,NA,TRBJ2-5,TGTGCCAGCAGCTTGCCGTCGGGGGACCAAGAGACCCAGTACTTC,CASSLPSGDQETQYF
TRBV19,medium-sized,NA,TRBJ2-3,TGTGCCAGTAGTATAAGGAGGACTAGCACAGATACGCAGTATTTT,CASSIRRTSTDTQYF
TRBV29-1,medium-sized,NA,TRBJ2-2,TGCAGCGCCTTAGGGACATCTCGGAACACCGGGGAGCTGTTTTTT,CSALGTSRNTGELFF
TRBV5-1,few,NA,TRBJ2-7,TGCGCCAGCAACGGACAATCCGAGCAGTACTTC,CASNGQSEQYF
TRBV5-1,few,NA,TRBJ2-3,TGCGCCAGCAGCTTGGTCGGCAGGGCTAGCACAGATACGCAGTATTTT,CASSLVGRASTDTQYF
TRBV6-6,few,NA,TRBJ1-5,TGTGCCAGCAACCGGGGGAGGGGCTGGAAGGTCGGCAATCAGCCCCAGCATTTT,CASNRGRGWKVGNQPQHF
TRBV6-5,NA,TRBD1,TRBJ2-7,TGTGCCAGCACTAGGACAGGGGGGGCCTACGAGCAGTACTTC,CASTRTGGAYEQYF
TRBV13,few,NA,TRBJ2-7,TGTGCCAGCAGCTTAATTCAGCCGGGGGTCTACGAGCAGTACTTC,CASSLIQPGVYEQYF
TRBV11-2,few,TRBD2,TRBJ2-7,TGTGCCAGCAGCCGTAGGGAGGGAGGCCACGAGCAGTACTTC,CASSRREGGHEQYF
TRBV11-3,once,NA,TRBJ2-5,TGTGCCAGCAGTGATACAGGGCCGCAAGAGACCCAGTACTTC,CASSDTGPQETQYF
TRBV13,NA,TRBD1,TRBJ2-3,TGTGCCAGCACATCCCCCCCTGGACAGGGGGGAACAGATACGCAGTATTTT,CASTSPPGQGGTDTQYF
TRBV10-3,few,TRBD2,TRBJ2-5,TGTGCCATCAGTGGCTACGGGGGGGGACAAGAGACCCAGTACTTC,CAISGYGGGQETQYF
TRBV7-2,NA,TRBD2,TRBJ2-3,TGTGCCAGCAGCTTAGCCTCACTAGCGGGGGGGCCAGATACGCAGTATTTT,CASSLASLAGGPDTQYF
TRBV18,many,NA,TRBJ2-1,TGTGCCAGCTCACAAGGCAATGAGCAGTTCTTC,CASSQGNEQFF
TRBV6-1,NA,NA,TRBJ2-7,TGTGCCAGCAGGCCGCCAGGACTGCCCTACGAGCAGTACTTC,CASRPPGLPYEQYF
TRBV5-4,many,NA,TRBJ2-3,TGTGCCAGCAGCCGCAGGGGGGGGGTCCCCCCAGATACGCAGTATTTT,CASSRRGGVPPDTQYF
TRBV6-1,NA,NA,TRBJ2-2,TGTGCCAGCAGTGAGGGTTATGGGGAGCTGTTTTTT,CASSEGYGELFF
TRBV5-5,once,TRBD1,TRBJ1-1,TGTGCCAGCAGCGGGAGGGACAGGGCTACTGAAGCTTTCTTT,CASSGRDRATEAFF
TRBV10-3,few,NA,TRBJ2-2,TGTGCCATCAGCCAGGGGATGAGCACCGGGGAGCTGTTTTTT,CAISQGMSTGELFF
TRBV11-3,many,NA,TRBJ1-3,TGTGCCAGCAGCTTGGGGGGCCCGATCTCTGGAAACACCATATATTTT,CASSLGGPISGNTIYF
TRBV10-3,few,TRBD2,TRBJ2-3,TGTGCCATCAGAAAAACTAGCGGGGACACAGATACGCAGTATTTT,CAIRKTSGDTDTQYF
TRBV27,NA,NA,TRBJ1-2,TGTGCCAGCAGAGGGGACGGACTTAACACCTTC,CASRGDGLNTF
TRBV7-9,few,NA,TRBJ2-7,TGTGCCAGCAGCTTTGGAGGGGGCGGTTACGAGCAGTACTTC,CASSFGGGGYEQYF
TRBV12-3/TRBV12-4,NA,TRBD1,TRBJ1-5,TGTGCCAGCAGTCCCGGGGGAGGGGGCAGGAATCAGCCCCAGCATTTT,CASSPGGGGRNQPQHF
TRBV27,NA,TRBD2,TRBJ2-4,TGTGCCAGCAGTGTCGGGGGGGCCAAAAACATTCAGTACTTC,CASSVGGAKNIQYF
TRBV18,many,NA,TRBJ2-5,TGTGCCAGCTCACCTGATCTCCAAGAGACCCAGTACTTC,CASSPDLQETQYF
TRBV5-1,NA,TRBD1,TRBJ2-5,TGCGCCAGCAGAAGGACAGGGGCTGAAGAGACCCAGTACTTC,CASRRTGAEETQYF
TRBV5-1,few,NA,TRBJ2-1,TGCGCCAGCCAGGGGCTCGACAATGAGCAGTTCTTC,CASQGLDNEQFF
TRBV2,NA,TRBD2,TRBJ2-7,TGTGCCAGCGGTTGGACTAGCGAAGGGGAGCAGTACTTC,CASGWTSEGEQYF
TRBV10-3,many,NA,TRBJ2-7,TGTGCCATCAGTGACGGAGGAATAGGGAACGAGCAGTACTTC,CAISDGGIGNEQYF
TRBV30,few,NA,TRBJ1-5,TGTGCCTGGAGTAGGGGCCAGATGATCAATCAGCCCCAGCATTTT,CAWSRGQMINQPQHF
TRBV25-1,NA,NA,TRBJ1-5,TGTGCCAGCAGCCACGGGGGAGCGAGCAATCAGCCCCAGCATTTT,CASSHGGASNQPQHF
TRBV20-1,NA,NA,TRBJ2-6,TGCAGTGCTGTACTAAGCTCTGGGGCCAACGTCCTGACTTTC,CSAVLSSGANVLTF
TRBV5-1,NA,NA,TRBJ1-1,TGCGCCAGCAGCCGGCCGGACGGGACGAACACTGAAGCTTTCTTT,CASSRPDGTNTEAFF
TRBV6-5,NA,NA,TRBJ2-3,TGTGCCAGCAGTGAAGGGGGCGGGGCAGATACGCAGTATTTT,CASSEGGGADTQYF
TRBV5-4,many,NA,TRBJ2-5,TGTGCCAGCACCTCGCGGCGGGGAGGAGAGACCCAGTACTTC,CASTSRRGGETQYF
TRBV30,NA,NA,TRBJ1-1,TGTGCCTGGAGTCGGGAGGTAGGAGCTTTCTTT,CAWSREVGAFF
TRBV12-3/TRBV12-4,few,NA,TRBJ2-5,TGTGCCAGCACCCTGTTTGGTGCCCAAGAGACCCAGTACTTC,CASTLFGAQETQYF
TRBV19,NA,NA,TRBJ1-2,TGTGCCAGTAGTATCCAGGACTATGGCTACACCTTC,CASSIQDYGYTF
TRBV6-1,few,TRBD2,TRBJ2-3,TGTGCCAGCAGTGCGGGACTAGCGGGGGGTACAGATACGCAGTATTTT,CASSAGLAGGTDTQYF